A single sample gave rise to the 20 T cell receptor beta chains below, sequenced in a study of blood T cells in healthy people across ages. With a J-beta primer mix and a sample-barcoded 5' primer, a second PCR ran about 7 to 12 cycles. TCRdb fed the 5' RACE reads into MiXCR, producing one record per CDR3 protein. Found here are 1.5 million to 2 million distinct CDR3 sequences, just under 50% of them singletons; the top ten hold over 2%. The material sequenced was blood. Receptors were obtained from a woman aged 40 to 50 in good health.

The chain employs TRBV7-8 and TRBJ1-1; 11 positions agree with TRBD1. The ends lost 5 bases at V and 6 bases at J; junction bases unmatched: 5. This CDR3 is 14 amino acids long. Germline CDR1 SGHVS, CDR2 FQNEAQ. The CDR3 bases are TGTGCCAGCAGCCATGGACAGGGGGCAGCTGAAGCTTTCTTT. Translation: CASSHGQGAAEAFF.

This clonotype was counted at least ten times. The chain uses TRBV7-8 and TRBJ2-3, with a weak D call TRBD1 (5 bases). The CDR3 loop spans 13 amino acids. The V gene lost 3 bases and the J gene lost 4 bases, with 8 bases spanning the gap. CDR1 is SGHVS, CDR2 FQNEAQ, per germline. The CDR3 region is CASSFLGADTQYF. DNA of the CDR3: TGTGCCAGCAGCTTCCTAGGGGCAGATACGCAGTATTTT.

The CDR3 loop reads CASSTTGTAISYEQYF. The CDR3 DNA is TGTGCCAGCAGTACAACCGGGACAGCCATCTCCTACGAGCAGTACTTC. The chain is built from TRBV28 and TRBJ2-7; 7 positions agree with TRBD1. V was clipped by 5 bases and J by 0 bases; unmatched bases: 10. The CDR3 consists of 16 residues. Looked up from germline, CDR1 is MDHEN and CDR2 is SYDVKM.

The chain joins TRBV3-1 to TRBJ1-5; D unresolved. Germline V gene data show CDR1 as LGHDT and CDR2 as YNNKEL (reference sequence). V gave up 3 bases and J gave up 5 bases, with 17 bases separating them. This CDR3 spans 16 amino acids. The CDR3 spells CASSHYGKVVYQPQHF. The CDR3 DNA reads TGTGCCAGCAGCCACTACGGAAAAGTCGTCTATCAGCCCCAGCATTTT. The variable domain in full, completed from reference TRBV3-1 and TRBJ1-5, reads DTAVSQTPKYLVTQMGNDKSIKCEQNLGHDTMYWYKQDSKKFLKIMFSYNNKELIINETVPNRFSPKSPDKAHLNLHINSLELGDSAVYFCASSHYGKVVYQPQHFGDGTRLSIL.

The chain combines TRBV10-3 with TRBJ1-2, with no clear D. CDR1 is ENHRY, CDR2 SYGVKD, per germline. This CDR3 is 12 amino acids long. The V end lost 11 bases, the J end lost 2 bases, and 12 bases lay between the germline ends. CDR3 nucleotide sequence: TGTGCCGTTCCTTTCAAAAACTATGGCTACACCTTC. Amino acids: CAVPFKNYGYTF.

In its sample, this clonotype was seen a few times. The genes are TRBV9 and TRBJ2-1, with D uncertain. Gene TRBJ2-7 matches the end of the DNA better, so the J call may be wrong. This CDR3 spans 13 amino acids. CDR1 is SGDLS, CDR2 YYNGEE, per germline. The CDR3 region is CASSVDGVGEQYF. The CDR3 DNA sequence: TGTGCCAGCAGCGTAGATGGGGTCGGGGAGCAGTACTTC.

This clonotype was seen at least ten times. The chain couples TRBV4-3 to TRBJ2-7, with TRBD2 identical over 8 bases. Germline-derived CDR1 and CDR2 are LGHNA and YSLEER. V lost 4 bases and J lost 4; bases outside the gene matches: 6. CDR3 length: 14 amino acids. The CDR3 sequence: CASSPSRGGYEQYF. DNA of the CDR3: TGCGCCAGCAGCCCAAGTCGGGGGGGATACGAGCAGTACTTC.

This clonotype has ten or more counts. The chain employs TRBV29-1 and TRBJ2-5, with a possible D match to TRBD2 (5 bases). The V end lost 0 bases, the J end lost 5 bases, and 7 bases lay between the germline ends. In germline, CDR1 is SQVTM, CDR2 ANQGSEA. The CDR3 is 12 residues long. CDR3 loop: CSVEDRGETQYF. The CDR3, as DNA: TGCAGCGTTGAAGATAGAGGGGAGACCCAGTACTTC.

A single count supports this clonotype. V usage is TRBV4-3 and J usage is TRBJ1-3, with D unresolved. V was cut by 0 bases and J by 0 bases, with 9 bases left in between. In germline, CDR1 is LGHNA, CDR2 YSLEER. The length of the CDR3 is 16 residues. In nucleotides, the CDR3 is TGCGCCAGCAGCCAAGATATTGGGATCTCTGGAAACACCATATATTTT. Translation gives CASSQDIGISGNTIYF.

The chain links TRBV24-1 to TRBJ2-5; 9 bases align to TRBD1. The germline gives CDR1 KGHDR, CDR2 SFDVKD. CDR3 size: 15 residues. J lost 1 base, V lost 4 bases, and 3 bases had no gene match. The CDR3 is CATSDATGGQETQYF. The DNA of the CDR3 is TGTGCCACCAGTGACGCGACAGGGGGCCAAGAGACCCAGTACTTC.

On this clonotype itself: One end of the junction is discordant with germline, which a read error may explain. The chain carries TRBV7-9 and TRBJ1-2; D gene uncertain. The CDR3 sequence is 14 residues long. Per the germline V gene, CDR1 is SEHNR and CDR2 is FQNEAQ (reference sequence). The CDR3 DNA follows: TGTGCCAGCAGTTTAGAGTCGGGGAACTATGGCTACACCTTC. Translating gives CASSLESGNYGYTF. The complete variable domain, with remaining parts taken from reference TRBV7-9 and TRBJ1-2, reads DTGVSQNPRHKITKRGQNVTFRCDPISEHNRLYWYRQTLGQGPEFLTYFQNEAQLEKSRLLSDRFSAERPKGSFSTLEIQRTEQGDSAMYLCASSLESGNYGYTFGSGTRLTVV.

The rearrangement joins TRBV7-3 to TRBJ2-1; the match to TRBD2 covers 7 bases. Trimming cost V 4 bases and J 4 bases; bases outside gene matches: 4. Per germline, CDR1 SGHTA and CDR2 FQGTGA. CDR3 length: 14 amino acids. The CDR3 sequence: CASSSTSVYNEQFF. As DNA, the CDR3 is TGTGCCAGCAGCTCCACTAGCGTGTACAATGAGCAGTTCTTC.

V and J are TRBV18 and TRBJ2-1; TRBD1 matches 9 bases. CDR3 length: 15 amino acids. Trimming at V came to 2 bases and at J to 12 bases, leaving 11 bases not matched to a gene. CDR1 and CDR2 from the germline V gene are KGHSH and LQKENI. CDR3 sequence reads: CASSPVPGQGSVQFF. CDR3 sequence (DNA): TGTGCCAGCTCACCAGTCCCGGGACAGGGTTCGGTGCAGTTCTTC.

The gene calls are TRBV11-2 and TRBJ2-1; 9 bases line up with TRBD2. V dropped 5 bases and J dropped 3; count of bases not matched to a gene: 8. Germline V gene sequence: CDR1 SGHAT, CDR2 FQNNGV. The CDR3 runs 16 residues. The CDR3 DNA is TGTGCCAGCAGCATGATAGTAGCGGGGGTCTACAATGAGCAGTTCTTC. This translates into CASSMIVAGVYNEQFF.

For this clonotype: A read error is possible here, since a much larger clone lies one base away. Written as DNA, the CDR3 is TGTGCCAGCAGTGACGGGGGTTGGGGTGACCATGGCTACACCTTC. Residues: CASSDGGWGDHGYTF. The chain is built from TRBV12-3 or TRBV12-4 and TRBJ1-2; a possible D gene is TRBD1 (5 bases). The CDR3 is made up of 15 amino acids. V was pared by 5 bases and J by 6 bases, with 19 bases between.

This chain joins TRBV20-1 and TRBJ2-3; no firm D call. V lost 2 bases and J lost 6, with 9 bases in between. The CDR3 totals 12 residues. Germline loops: CDR1 DFQATT, CDR2 SNEGSKA (reference sequence). This CDR3 is CSARLAGDTQYF. CDR3 DNA: TGCAGTGCTAGATTAGCCGGGGATACGCAGTATTTT.

The sample holds a few counts of this clonotype. V is TRBV7-4 and J is TRBJ2-5; D possibly corresponds to TRBD1 (6 bases). V dropped 1 base and J dropped 3 bases, with 15 bases sitting between them. Germline V gives CDR1 SGHVT, CDR2 SQSDAQ. The CDR3 consists of 16 residues. The CDR3 DNA reads as TGTGCCAGCAGCTTAGTCTTAGGGGACACCAAAGAGACCCAGTACTTC. It codes for CASSLVLGDTKETQYF.

The genes are TRBV14 and TRBJ2-5; either TRBD1 or TRBD2 may fit D (5 bases each). V was clipped by 0 bases and J by 5 bases, with 16 bases between them. The germline CDR1 and CDR2 sequences are SGHDN and FVKESK. The CDR3 covers 16 residues. DNA of the CDR3: TGTGCCAGCAGCCAAGATGGGGGACCTGCCTGGGAGACCCAGTACTTC. It encodes CASSQDGGPAWETQYF.

The chain combines TRBV20-1 with TRBJ2-3; a weak D match, TRBD2 (5 bases). V lost 5 bases and J lost 7, with 13 bases in between. CDR3 length: 12 amino acids. CDR1 DFQATT and CDR2 SNEGSKA come from the germline V gene (reference sequence). This CDR3 reads CSAGLLVYTQYF. The CDR3 DNA reads as TGCAGTGCTGGGTTACTAGTTTATACGCAGTATTTT.

This clonotype was seen only once. The rearrangement joins TRBV20-1 to TRBJ1-5, with D unclear. Germline-derived CDR1 and CDR2 are DFQATT and SNEGSKA (reference sequence). V was shortened by 2 bases and J by 3 bases, with 8 bases between the two germline ends. The length of the CDR3 is 13 residues. The CDR3 DNA follows: TGCAGTGCTAGAATGGCCAACAATCAGCCCCAGCATTTT. Its translation: CSARMANNQPQHF.